Described below is a single T cell receptor (beta chain) sequence and its context. This sample was included in a study of identical twins. The CDR3 runs to 17 residues. CDR1 and CDR2 (germline): SGHRS, YFSETQ. J gave up 8 bases and V 0 bases, and 9 bases lay outside the gene matches. MiXCR was run by TCRdb on the 5' RACE reads, yielding one entry per CDR3 protein. The sample yields over 500,000 distinct CDR3 sequences, around 20% seen once. The sample was also linked to a second study, of T cells expressing NK-cell markers. That source adds: T cells sorted in several experiments were restricted to alpha-beta TCR T cells by an anti-gamma-delta TCR antibody. Where several donors were concerned, these clonotypes also led the CD3+CD56-NKG2C+ fraction.

The sequenced material came from CD4+ T cells sorted from blood. The chain links TRBV5-1 to TRBJ2-1, with 12 positions matching TRBD2. The clonotype comes from a woman under 30 in good health. The CDR3 reads CASSLAPLAGGPHEQFF. In DNA form, the CDR3 reads TGCGCCAGCAGCTTGGCGCCTCTAGCGGGAGGGCCTCATGAGCAGTTCTTC.